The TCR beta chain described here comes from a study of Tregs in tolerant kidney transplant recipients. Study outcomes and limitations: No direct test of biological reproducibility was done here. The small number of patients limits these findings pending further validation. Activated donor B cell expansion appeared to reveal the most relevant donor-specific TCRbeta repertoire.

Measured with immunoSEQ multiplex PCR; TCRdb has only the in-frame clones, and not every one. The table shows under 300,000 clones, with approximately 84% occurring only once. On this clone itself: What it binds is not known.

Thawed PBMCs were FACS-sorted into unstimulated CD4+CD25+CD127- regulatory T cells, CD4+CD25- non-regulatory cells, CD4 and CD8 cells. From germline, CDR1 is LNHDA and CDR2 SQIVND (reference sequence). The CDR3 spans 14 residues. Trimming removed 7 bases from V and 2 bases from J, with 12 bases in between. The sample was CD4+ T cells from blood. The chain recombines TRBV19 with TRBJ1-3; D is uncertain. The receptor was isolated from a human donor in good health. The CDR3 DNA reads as TGTGCCAGTATTGGGAGTCGACCTGGAAACACCATATATTTT. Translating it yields CASIGSRPGNTIYF.